This paragraph reports one TCR beta chain. What it binds is unknown. V lost 6 bases, J lost 6 bases, and 12 bases lay in between. Germline V CDR1 and CDR2: MNHEY, SVGAGI. CDR3 length equals 12 residues. Healthy donors had no documented immune events, such as infections, while sampled. Repertoires were generated with immunoSEQ multiplex PCR, while TCRdb's copy carries only in-frame clones and drops some. The repertoire holds approximately 85,000 clones, approximately 85% seen once, with about 17% in the top ten. The data originate from a study of identifying expanded T cells in peripheral blood. Points from the study as a whole: Differentially abundant clones: roughly 1.2 between replicates, about 15 at roughly 2 weeks, more than 18 at four.

The sequencing sample was made of blood. The TCR originated in a person aged 18 to 70 in good health. This chain joins TRBV6-5 and TRBJ2-7; a weak D match, TRBD1 (5 bases). The CDR3 sequence: CASRPTGGEQYF. DNA for the CDR3: TGTGCCAGCAGGCCTACAGGTGGCGAGCAGTACTTC.